This record looks at one T cell receptor (beta chain) sequence and its context. These data are taken from a study of blood T cell repertoires in COVID-19. Assay: immunoSEQ multiplex PCR; the TCRdb copy retains only in-frame clones and omits some. The sample lists approximately 150,000 clones; approximately 87% were seen once. The V end lost 1 base, the J end lost 8 bases, and 15 bases lay between the germline ends. Germline lookup yields CDR1 SGHDT and CDR2 YYEEEE. The CDR3 covers 14 residues. This sequence originates from a man aged 45-60 years who had recovered from COVID-19. Sequences were obtained from peripheral blood. The rearrangement joins TRBV5-6 to TRBJ1-2, with no clear D. Here the CDR3 DNA reads TGTGCCAGCAGCTTGTCGAGGGCACAGAGGGGCTACACCTTC. This translates into CASSLSRAQRGYTF.